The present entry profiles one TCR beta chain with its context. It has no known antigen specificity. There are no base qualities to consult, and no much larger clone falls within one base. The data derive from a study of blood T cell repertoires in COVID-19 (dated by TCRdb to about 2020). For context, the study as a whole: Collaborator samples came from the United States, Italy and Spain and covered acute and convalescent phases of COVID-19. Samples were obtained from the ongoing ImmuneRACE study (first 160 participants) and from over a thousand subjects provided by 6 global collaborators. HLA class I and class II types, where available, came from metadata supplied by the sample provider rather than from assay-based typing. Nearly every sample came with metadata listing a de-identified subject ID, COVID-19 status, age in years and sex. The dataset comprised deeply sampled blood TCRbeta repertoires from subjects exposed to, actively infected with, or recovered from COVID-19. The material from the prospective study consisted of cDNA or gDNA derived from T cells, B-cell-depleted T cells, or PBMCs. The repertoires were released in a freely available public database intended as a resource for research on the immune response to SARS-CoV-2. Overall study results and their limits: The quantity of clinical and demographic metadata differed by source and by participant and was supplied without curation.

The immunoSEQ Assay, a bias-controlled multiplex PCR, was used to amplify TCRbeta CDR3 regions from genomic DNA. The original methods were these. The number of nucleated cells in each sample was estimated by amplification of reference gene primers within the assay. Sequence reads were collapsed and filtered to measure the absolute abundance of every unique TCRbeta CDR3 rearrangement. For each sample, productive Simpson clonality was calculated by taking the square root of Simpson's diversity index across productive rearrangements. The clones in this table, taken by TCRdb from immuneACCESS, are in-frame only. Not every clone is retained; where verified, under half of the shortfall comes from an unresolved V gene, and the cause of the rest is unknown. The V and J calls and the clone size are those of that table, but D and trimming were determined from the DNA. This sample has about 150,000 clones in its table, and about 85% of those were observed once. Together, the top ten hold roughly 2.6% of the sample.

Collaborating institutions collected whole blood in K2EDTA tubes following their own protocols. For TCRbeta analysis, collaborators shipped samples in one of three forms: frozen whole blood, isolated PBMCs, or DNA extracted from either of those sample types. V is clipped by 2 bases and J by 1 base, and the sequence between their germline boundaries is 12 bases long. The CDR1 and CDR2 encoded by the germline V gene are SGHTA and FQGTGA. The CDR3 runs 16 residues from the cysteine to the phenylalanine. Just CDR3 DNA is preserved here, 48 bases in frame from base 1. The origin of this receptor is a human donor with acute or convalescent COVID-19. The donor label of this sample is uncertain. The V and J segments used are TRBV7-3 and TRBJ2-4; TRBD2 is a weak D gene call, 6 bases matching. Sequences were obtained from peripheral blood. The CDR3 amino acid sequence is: CASSLSPSGAKNIQYF. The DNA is TGTGCCAGCAGCTTATCGCCCAGCGGGGCCAAAAACATTCAGTACTTC.